This T cell receptor beta chain was recorded in a study of T cell changes during pregnancy in multiple sclerosis. Repertoires were generated with immunoSEQ multiplex PCR, while TCRdb's copy carries only in-frame clones and drops some. The sample shows 25,000 or so clones, under 95% of them seen only once. Sequenced material: CD8+ T cells from peripheral blood mononuclear cells, taken before pregnancy. The sequence came from a female donor with multiple sclerosis, enrolled in a pregnancy study.

The DNA of the CDR3 is TGTGCCAGCAGCTTAGCTAAAACAGGGGCTTACGAGCAGTACTTC. This gives the protein CASSLAKTGAYEQYF. The chain couples TRBV11-2 to TRBJ2-7, with 7 bases fitting TRBD1. J was trimmed by 4 bases and V by 1 base; bases with no gene match: 7. CDR1 and CDR2 (germline): SGHAT, FQNNGV. This CDR3 contains 15 residues.